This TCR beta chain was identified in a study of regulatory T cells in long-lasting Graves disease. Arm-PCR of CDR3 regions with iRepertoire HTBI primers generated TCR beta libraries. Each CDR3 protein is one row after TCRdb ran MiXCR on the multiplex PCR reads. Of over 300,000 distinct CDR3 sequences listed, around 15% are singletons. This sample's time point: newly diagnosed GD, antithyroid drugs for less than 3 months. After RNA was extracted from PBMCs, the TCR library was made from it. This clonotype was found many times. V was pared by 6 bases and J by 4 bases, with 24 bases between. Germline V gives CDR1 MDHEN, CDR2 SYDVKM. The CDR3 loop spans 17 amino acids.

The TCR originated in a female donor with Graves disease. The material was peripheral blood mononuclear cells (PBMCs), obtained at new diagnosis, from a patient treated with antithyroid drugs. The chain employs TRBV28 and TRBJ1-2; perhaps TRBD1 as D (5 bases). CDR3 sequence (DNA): TGTGCCAGCAGCCTCCGGGACTTCCTCAAAGAGGCCTATGGCTACACCTTC. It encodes CASSLRDFLKEAYGYTF.